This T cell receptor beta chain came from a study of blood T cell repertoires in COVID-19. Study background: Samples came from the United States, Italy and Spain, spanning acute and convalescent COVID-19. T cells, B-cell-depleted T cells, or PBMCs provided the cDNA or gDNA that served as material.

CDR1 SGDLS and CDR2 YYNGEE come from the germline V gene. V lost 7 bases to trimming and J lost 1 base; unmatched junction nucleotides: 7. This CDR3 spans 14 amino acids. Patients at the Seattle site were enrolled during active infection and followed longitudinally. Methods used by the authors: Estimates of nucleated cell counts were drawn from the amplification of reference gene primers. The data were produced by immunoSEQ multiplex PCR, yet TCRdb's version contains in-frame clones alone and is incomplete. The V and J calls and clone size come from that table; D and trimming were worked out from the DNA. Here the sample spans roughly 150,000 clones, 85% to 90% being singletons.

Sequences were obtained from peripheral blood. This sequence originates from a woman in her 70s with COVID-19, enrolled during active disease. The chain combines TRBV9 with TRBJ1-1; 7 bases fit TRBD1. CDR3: CASGGTVPNTEAFF. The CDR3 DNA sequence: TGTGCCAGCGGAGGGACAGTACCGAACACTGAAGCTTTCTTT.